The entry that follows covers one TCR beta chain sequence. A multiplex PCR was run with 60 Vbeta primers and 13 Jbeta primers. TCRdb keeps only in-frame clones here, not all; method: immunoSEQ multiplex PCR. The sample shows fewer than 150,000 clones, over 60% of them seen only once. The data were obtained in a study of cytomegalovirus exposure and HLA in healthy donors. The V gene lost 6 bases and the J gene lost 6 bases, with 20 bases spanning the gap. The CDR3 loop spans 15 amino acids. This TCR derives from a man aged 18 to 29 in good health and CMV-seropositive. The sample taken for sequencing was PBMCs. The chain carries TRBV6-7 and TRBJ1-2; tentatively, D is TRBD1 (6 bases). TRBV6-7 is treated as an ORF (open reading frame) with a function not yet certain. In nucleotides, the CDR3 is TGTGCCAGCAGCTACGCGCGAAGGGCAGGGGATGGCTACACCTTC. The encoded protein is CASSYARRAGDGYTF.